This entry is about one T cell receptor (beta chain). Its antigen is unknown. This sample was included in a study of cytomegalovirus exposure and HLA in healthy donors. Broader study findings: In a later analysis, TCR beta V- and J-gene trimming showed a link to a missense DCLRE1C variant.

CDR1 and CDR2 from the germline V gene are SGHRS and YFSETQ. The V and J ends lost 0 bases and 3 bases, in that order; junction bases with no gene match: 4. This CDR3 comprises 15 residues. Though probably carrying unrecorded immune exposures, donors were nominally healthy at sampling. The PCR ran on 60 Vbeta and 13 Jbeta primers. As handled by the study authors: Per a later analysis, the number of unique TCR beta chains was roughly 80 million, of which about 11 million were shared. Sequencing was performed with immunoSEQ multiplex PCR; in TCRdb, only in-frame clones are kept and a portion is missing. For V, J and clone size, that table is used; D and trimming come from the DNA. The data contain 150,000 or so clones, about 83% of them singletons.

The TCR sequence derives from a man aged 35-49 years in good health and CMV-seropositive. The source material was PBMCs. The rearrangement uses TRBV5-1 and TRBJ2-7; 9 bases map to TRBD2. The CDR3 region has the DNA TGCGCCAGCAGCTTGGGCGCTAGCGGGGACTACGAGCAGTACTTC. Protein: CASSLGASGDYEQYF.